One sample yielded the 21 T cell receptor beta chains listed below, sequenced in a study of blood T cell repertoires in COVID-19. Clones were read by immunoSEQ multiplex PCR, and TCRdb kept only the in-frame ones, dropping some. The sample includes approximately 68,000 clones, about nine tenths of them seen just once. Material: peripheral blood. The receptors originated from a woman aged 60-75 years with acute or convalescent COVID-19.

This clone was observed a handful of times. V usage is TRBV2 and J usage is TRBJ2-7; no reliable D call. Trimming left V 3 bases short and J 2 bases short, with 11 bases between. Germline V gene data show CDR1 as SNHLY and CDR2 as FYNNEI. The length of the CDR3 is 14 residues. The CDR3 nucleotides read TGTGCCAGCAGTGATCTAGTGAGGCCCTACGAGCAGTACTTC. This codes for CASSDLVRPYEQYF.

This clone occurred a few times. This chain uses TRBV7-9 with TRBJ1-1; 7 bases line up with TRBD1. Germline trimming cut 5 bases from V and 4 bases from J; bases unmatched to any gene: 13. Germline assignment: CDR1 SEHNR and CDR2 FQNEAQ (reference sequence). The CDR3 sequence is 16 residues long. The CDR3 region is CASSPRVGGGITEAFF. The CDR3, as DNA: TGTGCCAGCAGCCCTCGAGTAGGGGGCGGTATCACTGAAGCTTTCTTT.

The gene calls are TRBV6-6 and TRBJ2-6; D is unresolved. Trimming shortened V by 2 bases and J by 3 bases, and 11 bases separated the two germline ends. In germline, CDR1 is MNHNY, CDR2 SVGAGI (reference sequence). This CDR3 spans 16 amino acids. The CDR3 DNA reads TGTGCCAGCAGTTACCCCCTCCCGGGTGGGGCCAACGTCCTGACTTTC. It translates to CASSYPLPGGANVLTF.

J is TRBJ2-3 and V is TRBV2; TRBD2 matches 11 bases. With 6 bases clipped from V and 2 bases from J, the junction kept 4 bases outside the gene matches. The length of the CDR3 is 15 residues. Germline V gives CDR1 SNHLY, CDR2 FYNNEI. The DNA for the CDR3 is TGTGCCAGCAGGCGGACTAGCGGGTACACAGATACGCAGTATTTT. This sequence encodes CASRRTSGYTDTQYF.

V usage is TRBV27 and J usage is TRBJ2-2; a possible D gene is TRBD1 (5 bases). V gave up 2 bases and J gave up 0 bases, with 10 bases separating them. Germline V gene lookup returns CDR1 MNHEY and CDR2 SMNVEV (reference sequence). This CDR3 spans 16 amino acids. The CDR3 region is CASSLVDRTNTGELFF. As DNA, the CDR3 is TGTGCCAGCAGTTTAGTTGACAGAACGAACACCGGGGAGCTGTTTTTT.

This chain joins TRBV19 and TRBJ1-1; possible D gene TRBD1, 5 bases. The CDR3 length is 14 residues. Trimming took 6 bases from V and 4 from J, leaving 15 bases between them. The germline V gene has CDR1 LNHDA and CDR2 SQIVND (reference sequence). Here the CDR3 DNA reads TGTGCCAGTAGATTCTCGGGGGTCGGCACTGAAGCTTTCTTT. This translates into CASRFSGVGTEAFF.

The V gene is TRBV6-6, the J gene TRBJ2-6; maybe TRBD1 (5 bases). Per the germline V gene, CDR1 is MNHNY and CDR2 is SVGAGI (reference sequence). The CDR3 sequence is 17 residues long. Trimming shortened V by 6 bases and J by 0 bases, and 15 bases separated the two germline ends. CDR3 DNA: TGTGCCAGCAGCCGAACTGCAGGGAACTCTGGGGCCAACGTCCTGACTTTC. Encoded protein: CASSRTAGNSGANVLTF.

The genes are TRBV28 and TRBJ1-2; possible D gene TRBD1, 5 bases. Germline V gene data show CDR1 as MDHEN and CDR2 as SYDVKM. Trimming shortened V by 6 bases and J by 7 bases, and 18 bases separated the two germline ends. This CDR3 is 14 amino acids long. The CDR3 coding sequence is TGTGCCAGCAGAACTTCGATGGGGCCATTTGGCTACACCTTC. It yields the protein CASRTSMGPFGYTF.

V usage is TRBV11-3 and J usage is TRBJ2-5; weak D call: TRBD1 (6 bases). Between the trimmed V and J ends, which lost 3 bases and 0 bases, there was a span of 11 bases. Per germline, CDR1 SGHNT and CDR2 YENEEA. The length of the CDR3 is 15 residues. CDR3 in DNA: TGTGCCAGCAGCTTTGGGGACACACACCAAGAGACCCAGTACTTC. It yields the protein CASSFGDTHQETQYF.

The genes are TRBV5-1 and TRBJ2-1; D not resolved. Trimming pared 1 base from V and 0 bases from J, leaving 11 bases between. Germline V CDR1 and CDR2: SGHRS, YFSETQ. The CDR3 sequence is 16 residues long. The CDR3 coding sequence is TGCGCCAGCAGCTTGTCCGAGCGAGGCTCCTACAATGAGCAGTTCTTC. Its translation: CASSLSERGSYNEQFF.

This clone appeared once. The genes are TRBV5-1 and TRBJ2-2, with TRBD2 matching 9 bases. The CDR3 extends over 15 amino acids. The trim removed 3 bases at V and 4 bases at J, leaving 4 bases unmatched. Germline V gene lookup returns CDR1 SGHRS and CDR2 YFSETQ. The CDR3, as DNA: TGCGCCAGCAGCTCCGGACTAGCGTCCACCGGGGAGCTGTTTTTT. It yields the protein CASSSGLASTGELFF.

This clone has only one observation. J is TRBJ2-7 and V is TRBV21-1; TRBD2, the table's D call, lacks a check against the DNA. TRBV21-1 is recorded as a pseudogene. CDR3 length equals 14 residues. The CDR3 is CASTPGGGGYEQYF. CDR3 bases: TGTGCCAGCACCCCGGGTGGGGGGGGCTACGAGCAGTACTTC.

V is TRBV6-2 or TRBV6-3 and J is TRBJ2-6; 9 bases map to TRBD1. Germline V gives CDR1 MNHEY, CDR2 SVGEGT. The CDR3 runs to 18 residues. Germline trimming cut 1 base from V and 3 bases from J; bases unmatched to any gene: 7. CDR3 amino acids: CASSYWSGTGFGANVLTF. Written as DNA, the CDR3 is TGTGCCAGCAGTTACTGGAGCGGGACAGGGTTTGGGGCCAACGTCCTGACTTTC.

CDR3 in amino acids: CASSQTSGYNSPLHF. The CDR3 DNA is TGTGCCAGCAGCCAAACAAGCGGGTATAATTCACCCCTCCACTTT. This chain uses TRBV3-1 (or the pseudogene TRBV3-2) with TRBJ1-6; D remains ambiguous. V lost 2 bases, J lost 4 bases, and 9 bases lay in between. Germline V gives CDR1 LGHDT, CDR2 YNNKEL (reference sequence). The CDR3 runs to 15 residues.

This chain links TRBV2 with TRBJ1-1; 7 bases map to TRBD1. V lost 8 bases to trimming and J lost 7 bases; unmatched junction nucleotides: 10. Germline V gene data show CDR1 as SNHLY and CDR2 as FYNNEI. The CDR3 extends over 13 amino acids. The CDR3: CASLLEGTVEAFF. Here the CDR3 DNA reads TGTGCCAGCCTCCTGGAGGGGACAGTTGAAGCTTTCTTT. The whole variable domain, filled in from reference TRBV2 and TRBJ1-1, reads EPEVTQTPSHQVTQMGQEVILRCVPISNHLYFYWYRQILGQKVEFLVSFYNNEISEKSEIFDDQFSVERPDGSNFTLKIRSTKLEDSAMYFCASLLEGTVEAFFGQGTRLTVV.

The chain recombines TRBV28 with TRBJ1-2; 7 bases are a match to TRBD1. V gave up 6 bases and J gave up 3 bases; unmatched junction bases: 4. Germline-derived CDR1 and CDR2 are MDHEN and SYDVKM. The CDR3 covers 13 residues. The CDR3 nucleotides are TGTGCCAGCAGATTTACAGGGGACTATGGCTACACCTTC. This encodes CASRFTGDYGYTF.

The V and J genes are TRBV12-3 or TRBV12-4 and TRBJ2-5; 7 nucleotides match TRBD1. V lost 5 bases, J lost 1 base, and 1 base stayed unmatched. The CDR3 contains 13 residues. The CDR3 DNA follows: TGTGCCAGCAGTGCAGGGGGCCAAGAGACCCAGTACTTC. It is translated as CASSAGGQETQYF.

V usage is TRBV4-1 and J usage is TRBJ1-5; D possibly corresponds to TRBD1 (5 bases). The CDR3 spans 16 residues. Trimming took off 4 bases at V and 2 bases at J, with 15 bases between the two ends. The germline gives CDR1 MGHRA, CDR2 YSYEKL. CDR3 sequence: CASSLRQSWGNQPQHF. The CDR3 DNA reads TGCGCCAGCAGCCTTCGACAGTCATGGGGCAATCAGCCCCAGCATTTT.

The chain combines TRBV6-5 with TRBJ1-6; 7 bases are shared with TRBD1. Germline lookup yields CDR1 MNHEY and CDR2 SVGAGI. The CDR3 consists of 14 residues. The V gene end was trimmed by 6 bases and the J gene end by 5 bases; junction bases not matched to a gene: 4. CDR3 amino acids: CASRFDRDNSPLHF. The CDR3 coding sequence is TGTGCCAGCAGATTCGACAGGGATAATTCACCCCTCCACTTT.

This CDR3 reads CASSPGSGELFF. As DNA, the CDR3 is TGCGCCAGCAGCCCGGGTAGTGGGGAGCTGTTTTTT. This chain joins TRBV5-1 and TRBJ2-2; D not certain. Germline assignment: CDR1 SGHRS and CDR2 YFSETQ. The CDR3 length is 12 residues. Trimming removed 4 bases from V and 8 bases from J, with 9 bases in between.

The CDR3 DNA follows: TGTGCCAGCAGCCAAGATATCTCCTACGAGCAGTACTTC. Residues: CASSQDISYEQYF. The V call is TRBV3-1 (or the pseudogene TRBV3-2), the J call TRBJ2-7; the D is unclear. Germline V gene data show CDR1 as LGHDT and CDR2 as YNNKEL (reference sequence). There are 13 residues in the CDR3. Trimming stripped 0 bases from V and 0 bases from J, with 3 bases between.